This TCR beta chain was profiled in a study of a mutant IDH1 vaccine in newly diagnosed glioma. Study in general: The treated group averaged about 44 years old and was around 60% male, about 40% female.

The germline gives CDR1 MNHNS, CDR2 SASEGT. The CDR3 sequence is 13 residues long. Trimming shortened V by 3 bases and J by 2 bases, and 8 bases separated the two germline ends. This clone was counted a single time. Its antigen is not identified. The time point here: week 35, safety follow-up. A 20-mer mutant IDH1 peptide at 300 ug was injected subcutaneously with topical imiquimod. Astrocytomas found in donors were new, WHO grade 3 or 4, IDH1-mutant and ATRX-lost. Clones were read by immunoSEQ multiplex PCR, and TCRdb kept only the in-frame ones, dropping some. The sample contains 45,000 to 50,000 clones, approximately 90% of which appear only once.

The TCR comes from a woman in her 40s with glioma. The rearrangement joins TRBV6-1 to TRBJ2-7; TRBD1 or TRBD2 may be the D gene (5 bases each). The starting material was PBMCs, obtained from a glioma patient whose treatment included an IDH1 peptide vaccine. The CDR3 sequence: CASSEGTPYEQYF. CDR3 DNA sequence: TGTGCCAGCAGTGAGGGGACCCCCTACGAGCAGTACTTC.